This T cell receptor beta chain was sequenced for a study of blood T cells in healthy people across ages. Study observations and caveats: Long-lived donors had more naive CD4+ cells and higher diversity than aged donors.

As for this clonotype: Its antigen is as yet unknown.

Per the germline V gene, CDR1 is MGHRA and CDR2 is YSYEKL. The CDR3 runs 15 residues. The germline V and J ends were trimmed by 1 base and 4 bases, with 14 bases remaining between them. With a J-beta primer mix and a sample-barcoded 5' primer, a second PCR ran about 6 to 11 cycles. Every molecule of cDNA carried a tag from a template-switch adaptor with 12 random nucleotides. TCRdb reprocessed the 5' RACE reads via MiXCR and lists one record per CDR3 protein. Here the sample spans about 600,000 distinct CDR3 sequences, roughly 43% being singletons. Each donor's blood draw was around 10 milliliters of peripheral blood. Each sample had at least 6.5 million PBMCs isolated.

Material for sequencing was blood. This TCR derives from a man aged 80 or over in good health. This sequence joins TRBV4-1 and TRBJ2-7; tentatively, D is TRBD1 (5 bases). The CDR3 region has the DNA TGCGCCAGCAGCCAAGTCAAGGGGCCCACATACGAGCAGTACTTC. Translating it yields CASSQVKGPTYEQYF.